This T cell receptor beta chain is from a study of Ad26.COV2.S vaccination and SARS-CoV-2 variants. Across the whole study: By the intramuscular route, Ad26.COV2.S was given once, or twice 56 days apart.

Germline V CDR1 and CDR2: MNHEY, SMNVEV (reference sequence). V was pared by 4 bases and J by 1 base, with 11 bases between. This CDR3 comprises 15 residues. A note on this clone: Other nucleotide sequences in the sample specify the same CDR3.

The sample's treatment: roughly 19 received Ad26.COV2.S at low or high dose, single or two shots; roughly five received placebo; per-sample allocation not given. It was on day 63 after the first vaccine or placebo injection that samples were taken. An adult aged 18-55 years in Boston served as the donor. Measured with immunoSEQ multiplex PCR; TCRdb has only the in-frame clones, and not every one. The sample lists some 320,000 clones; just under 85% were seen once. The sequences come from peripheral blood, collected in a trial of Ad26.COV2.S vaccine versus placebo. The chain uses TRBV27 and TRBJ2-4; D possibly corresponds to TRBD1 (6 bases). The source of this sequence is a person between 18 and 65 years old who received the Ad26.COV2.S COVID-19 vaccine or a placebo. This CDR3 reads CASSSGAGAKNIQYF. DNA of the CDR3: TGTGCCAGCAGTTCAGGGGCAGGGGCCAAAAACATTCAGTACTTC.